Listed here are 25 T cell receptor beta chains from one sample, sequenced in a study of blood T cells in healthy people across ages. Alongside a J-beta primer mix, a sample-barcoded 5' primer served in a second PCR lasting about 7 to 11 cycles. TCRdb re-derived calls from the 5' RACE reads in MiXCR, one entry per CDR3 protein. The repertoire consists of around 800,000 distinct CDR3 sequences, with around half occurring once and the leading ten covering about 38%. The sample taken for sequencing was blood. The receptors shown here come from a man aged 80 or over in good health.

CDR3 DNA: TGTGCCAGCAGTTTAATCCCCAGGGGGCGCGGAAACAATGAGCAGTTCTTC. As protein: CASSLIPRGRGNNEQFF. The gene calls are TRBV28 and TRBJ2-1, with 8 nucleotides matching TRBD1. With 2 bases clipped from V and 5 bases from J, the junction kept 11 bases outside the gene matches. CDR3 length: 17 residues. Germline V CDR1 and CDR2: MDHEN, SYDVKM.

This clonotype was counted a few times. This chain joins TRBV10-3 and TRBJ2-1, with TRBD2 as a possible D gene (5 bases). CDR3 size: 16 residues. Germline V lookup: CDR1 ENHRY, CDR2 SYGVKD. Between the trimmed V and J ends, which lost 11 bases and 8 bases, there was a span of 28 bases. CDR3 in amino acids: CAPHYLRAADVDEQFF. CDR3 DNA: TGTGCCCCCCACTACTTGAGGGCCGCGGACGTCGATGAGCAGTTCTTC.

The V call is TRBV21-1, the J call TRBJ2-3; the DNA was not used to check the table's D call, TRBD1. TRBV21-1 is termed a pseudogene. The CDR3 contains 15 residues. The CDR3 coding sequence is TGTGCCAGCAGCAGGTTGCTCCCCTTACACAGATACGCGTATTTT. Its protein product is CASSRLLPLHRYAYF.

This chain connects TRBV27 to TRBJ1-2; D gene ambiguous. The CDR3 loop spans 17 amino acids. Germline V CDR1 and CDR2: MNHEY, SMNVEV (reference sequence). V was pared by 3 bases and J by 0 bases, with 17 bases between. In nucleotides, the CDR3 is TGTGCCAGCAGTTTCCACCCCCGACGGAGCACTAACTATGGCTACACCTTC. This codes for CASSFHPRRSTNYGYTF.

This clonotype has more than one count but fewer than ten. The CDR3 coding sequence is TGTGCCAGTAGACCCCGACAGGGGACCTTCAGGAGCACAGATACGCAGTATTTT. This translates into CASRPRQGTFRSTDTQYF. The chain links TRBV2 to TRBJ2-3, with TRBD1 identical over 8 bases. This CDR3 has 18 residues. V lost 9 bases to trimming and J lost 0 bases; unmatched junction nucleotides: 17. Germline assignment: CDR1 SNHLY and CDR2 FYNNEI.

The V and J genes are TRBV28 and TRBJ2-7, with 8 bases lining up with TRBD1. V dropped 2 bases and J dropped 2; count of bases not matched to a gene: 8. The CDR3 sequence is 16 residues long. Germline V lookup: CDR1 MDHEN, CDR2 SYDVKM. CDR3: CASSLPLTGVAYEQYF. As DNA, the CDR3 is TGTGCCAGCAGTTTACCACTGACAGGGGTGGCCTACGAGCAGTACTTC.

This chain links TRBV3-1 with TRBJ2-1; D is unresolved. The CDR3 totals 13 residues. V shed 1 base and J shed 7 bases, with 8 bases lying between them. CDR1 and CDR2 (germline): LGHDT, YNNKEL (reference sequence). CDR3 nucleotide sequence: TGTGCCAGCAGCCAAGGGACCTCGAATGAGCAGTTCTTC. Amino acids: CASSQGTSNEQFF.

The chain recombines TRBV25-1 with TRBJ2-7; D unresolved. The last part of the DNA fits TRBJ2-5 better; the J call may be wrong. Germline V CDR1 and CDR2: MGHDK, SYGVNS. This CDR3 is built from 17 residues. The CDR3: CASSEYGRSSLEETQYF. In DNA, the CDR3 is TGTGCCAGCAGTGAATATGGGCGCAGTAGTCTAGAAGAGACCCAGTACTTC.

The gene calls are TRBV5-1 and TRBJ1-2; 8 bases line up with TRBD1. The V gene end was trimmed by 4 bases and the J gene end by 3 bases; junction bases not matched to a gene: 11. The CDR3 is made up of 16 amino acids. Germline values: CDR1 SGHRS, CDR2 YFSETQ. CDR3 in amino acids: CASSPGTGRTDYGYTF. The CDR3 DNA is TGCGCCAGCAGCCCGGGGACAGGACGAACAGACTATGGCTACACCTTC.

J is TRBJ2-2 and V is TRBV7-3; a weak D match, TRBD2 (5 bases). Per the germline V gene, CDR1 is SGHTA and CDR2 is FQGTGA. CDR3 size: 14 residues. Trimming cost V 1 base and J 5 bases, with 8 bases left between them. The DNA for the CDR3 is TGTGCCAGCAGCTTAAAGCCGGGAACCGGGGAGCTGTTTTTT. Translation gives CASSLKPGTGELFF.

This clonotype has more than one count but fewer than ten. The V call is TRBV7-2, the J call TRBJ2-1; 12 bases are a match to TRBD2. The ends lost 5 bases at V and 12 bases at J; junction bases unmatched: 5. CDR1 and CDR2 (germline): SGHTA, FQGNSA. The CDR3 contains 13 residues. CDR3 protein: CASSPLAGGVQFF. DNA of the CDR3: TGTGCCAGCAGCCCCCTAGCGGGAGGGGTGCAGTTCTTC.

A note on this clonotype: A much larger clone lies a single base off, so this may be a read error. This rearrangement joins TRBV7-3 to TRBJ2-1; D possibly corresponds to TRBD2 (6 bases). V was trimmed by 4 bases and J by 7 bases, leaving 23 bases between them. The CDR3 length is 17 residues. The germline V gene encodes CDR1 SGHTA and CDR2 FQGTGA. The CDR3 here is CASSSSPMGGRVNEQFF. The CDR3 DNA is TGTGCCAGCAGCTCGTCACCTATGGGGGGTCGAGTGAATGAGCAGTTCTTC.

Here the CDR3 reads CATSRGLAGPPMDTQYF. For the CDR3, the DNA is TGTGCCACCAGCAGAGGACTAGCGGGACCTCCCATGGATACGCAGTATTTT. The genes are TRBV15 and TRBJ2-3; 11 nucleotides agree with TRBD2. CDR1 is LNHNV and CDR2 is YYDKDF in the germline V gene (reference sequence). The CDR3 covers 17 residues. V lost 1 base and J lost 6; bases outside the gene matches: 9. The variable domain in full, with the rest retrieved from reference TRBV15 and TRBJ2-3, is DAMVIQNPRYQVTQFGKPVTLSCSQTLNHNVMYWYQQKSSQAPKLLFHYYDKDFNNEADTPDNFQSRRPNTSFCFLDIRSPGLGDTAMYLCATSRGLAGPPMDTQYFGPGTRLTVL.

About this clonotype itself: One end of the junction fails to match germline, which may point to a read error. The gene calls are TRBV7-9 and TRBJ2-7; maybe TRBD2 (6 bases). Germline V lookup: CDR1 SEHNR, CDR2 FQNEAQ (reference sequence). The CDR3 has 16 amino acids. The CDR3 sequence: CAGRPGSSAVGGEQYF. The CDR3 nucleotides read TGTGCCGGCAGGCCCGGGAGTAGCGCGGTTGGGGGCGAGCAGTACTTC.

V is TRBV6-5 and J is TRBJ2-3; 7 bases line up with TRBD2. Germline V gene data show CDR1 as MNHEY and CDR2 as SVGAGI. The CDR3 covers 14 residues. Trimming at V came to 5 bases and at J to 2 bases, leaving 4 bases not matched to a gene. CDR3 sequence: CASSGRGYTDTQYF. The CDR3 DNA reads TGTGCCAGCAGTGGGAGGGGATACACAGATACGCAGTATTTT.

J is TRBJ2-6 and V is TRBV7-9; D tentatively reads TRBD1 or TRBD2 (6 bases each). Germline lookup yields CDR1 SEHNR and CDR2 FQNEAQ (reference sequence). The CDR3 covers 17 residues. V shed 5 bases and J shed 1 base, with 15 bases lying between them. This CDR3 reads CASSPRRGPSGANVLTF. The CDR3 DNA sequence: TGTGCCAGCAGCCCCAGACGGGGGCCTTCTGGGGCCAACGTCCTGACTTTC. Variable domain in full (rest from reference TRBV7-9 and TRBJ2-6): DTGVSQNPRHKITKRGQNVTFRCDPISEHNRLYWYRQTLGQGPEFLTYFQNEAQLEKSRLLSDRFSAERPKGSFSTLEIQRTEQGDSAMYLCASSPRRGPSGANVLTFGAGSRLTVL.

V and J are TRBV3-1 and TRBJ2-5; tentatively, D is TRBD1 (6 bases). V was shortened by 0 bases and J by 11 bases, with 19 bases between the two germline ends. The CDR3 is 15 amino acids. Germline V CDR1 and CDR2: LGHDT, YNNKEL (reference sequence). The CDR3 coding sequence is TGTGCCAGCAGCCAAGACAGGGGATACGAAAGGGAGCAGTACTTC. Protein: CASSQDRGYEREQYF.

The CDR3 loop reads CAISDALIASGTSYNEQYF. CDR3 sequence (DNA): TGTGCCATCAGTGATGCCCTAATAGCGAGTGGTACGTCCTACAATGAGCAGTACTTC. V is TRBV10-3 and J is TRBJ2-7, with D possibly TRBD2 on 5 matching bases. Deletions cut 3 bases from V and 7 bases from J, with 31 bases between. Per the germline V gene, CDR1 is ENHRY and CDR2 is SYGVKD. The CDR3 is 19 residues long.

This clonotype was found a few times. CDR3 coding DNA: TGTGCCAGCAGAGCAACAGGGGGGAACACCGGGGAGCTGTTTTTT. Its protein product is CASRATGGNTGELFF. The V and J genes are TRBV6-2 or TRBV6-3 and TRBJ2-2; TRBD1 matches 8 bases. V gave up 6 bases and J gave up 1 base; unmatched junction bases: 4. Germline V CDR1 and CDR2: MNHEY, SVGEGT. The CDR3 is made up of 15 amino acids.

The J gene is TRBJ2-1, the V gene TRBV5-1, with D possibly TRBD2 on 5 matching bases. The CDR3 contains 15 residues. V dropped 5 bases and J dropped 0 bases, with 12 bases sitting between them. Germline V gene data show CDR1 as SGHRS and CDR2 as YFSETQ. The CDR3 region has the DNA TGCGCCAGCAGTGGACTGAGGAGCTCCTACAATGAGCAGTTCTTC. Its protein is CASSGLRSSYNEQFF.

The V call is TRBV12-3 or TRBV12-4, the J call TRBJ2-5, with D possibly TRBD1 on 7 matching bases. This CDR3 region has 15 residues. V shed 6 bases and J shed 5 bases, with 19 bases lying between them. The CDR3 coding sequence is TGTGCCAGCAGACCAAGGAGGGGGCCCGGGGAGACCCAGTACTTC. It is translated as CASRPRRGPGETQYF.

This clonotype has at least ten counts. The rearrangement links TRBV9 to TRBJ1-2, with D hard to call. The V and J ends lost 3 bases and 1 base respectively, with 10 bases between them. Germline values: CDR1 SGDLS, CDR2 YYNGEE. This CDR3 contains 14 residues. The CDR3 DNA reads TGTGCCAGCAGCGCGGACTACCTTAACTATGGCTACACCTTC. Its translation is CASSADYLNYGYTF.

The gene calls are TRBV10-3 and TRBJ2-1; 8 bases fit TRBD2. The trim removed 0 bases at V and 9 bases at J, leaving 7 bases unmatched. This CDR3 has 15 amino acids. Germline CDR1 reads ENHRY; CDR2 reads SYGVKD. CDR3 loop: CAISESIIAGIEQFF. For the CDR3, the DNA is TGTGCCATCAGTGAGTCCATAATAGCGGGAATTGAGCAGTTCTTC.

The chain is built from TRBV25-1 and TRBJ2-1, with 7 nucleotides matching TRBD2. CDR1 MGHDK and CDR2 SYGVNS come from the germline V gene. This CDR3 contains 15 residues. V lost 0 bases, J lost 7 bases, and 6 bases stayed unmatched. The CDR3 nucleotides are TGTGCCAGCAGTGAATACGTGGGAGGGCCGAATGAGCAGTTCTTC. This codes for CASSEYVGGPNEQFF.

The chain has TRBV24-1 and TRBJ2-7; TRBD2 might be the D (6 bases). V lost 4 bases and J 7 bases, leaving 22 bases between the germline ends. The CDR3 spans 16 residues. Germline CDR1 is KGHDR and CDR2 is SFDVKD. CDR3 in amino acids: CATSDTLASSYNEQYF. DNA of the CDR3: TGTGCCACCAGTGACACTCTAGCGTCGTCCTACAATGAGCAGTACTTC.